This entry lists 10 T cell receptor beta chains sequenced from one sample in a study of blood T cell dynamics during melanoma immunotherapy. The method was immunoSEQ multiplex PCR; TCRdb's version includes in-frame clones alone and lacks a portion of them. In the table there are roughly 16,000 clones, roughly four fifths of which are singletons. Sample time point: pre-treatment baseline. The input for sequencing was blood, taken from a patient treated with checkpoint blockade. Receptors originate from a human donor with melanoma.

V gene TRBV11-3 combines with J gene TRBJ2-1; maybe TRBD1 (5 bases). V was clipped by 5 bases and J by 8 bases, with 13 bases between them. The CDR3 runs 13 residues. The germline V gene has CDR1 SGHNT and CDR2 YENEEA. DNA for the CDR3: TGTGCCAGCAGCCTTAGGGGTGTCGATGAGCAGTTCTTC. Translating gives CASSLRGVDEQFF.

The chain recombines TRBV6-6 with TRBJ1-3; no clear D gene. Germline CDR1 MNHNY, CDR2 SVGAGI (reference sequence). CDR3 length: 14 residues. V was clipped by 0 bases and J by 2 bases, with 5 bases between them. This CDR3 reads CASSYSTPGNTIYF. The CDR3 DNA reads as TGTGCCAGCAGTTACTCGACCCCTGGAAACACCATATATTTT.

This chain joins TRBV28 and TRBJ2-7; no reliable D call. V lost 0 bases and J 2 bases, leaving 8 bases between the germline ends. This CDR3 comprises 14 residues. Germline lookup yields CDR1 MDHEN and CDR2 SYDVKM. The CDR3 region is CASSLWGNTYEQYF. CDR3 sequence (DNA): TGTGCCAGCAGTTTATGGGGCAACACCTACGAGCAGTACTTC. Full variable domain (outside the CDR3, taken from reference TRBV28 and TRBJ2-7): DVKVTQSSRYLVKRTGEKVFLECVQDMDHENMFWYRQDPGLGLRLIYFSYDVKMKEKGDIPEGYSVSREKKERFSLILESASTNQTSMYLCASSLWGNTYEQYFGPGTRLTVT.

The chain recombines TRBV15 with TRBJ2-7; D might be TRBD2 (6 bases). The CDR3 runs 16 residues. The V end lost 0 bases, the J end lost 2 bases, and 14 bases lay between the germline ends. Germline lookup yields CDR1 LNHNV and CDR2 YYDKDF (reference sequence). Written as DNA, the CDR3 is TGTGCCACCAGCAGAGATGGGGGGAGCGCAACCTACGAGCAGTACTTC. This codes for CATSRDGGSATYEQYF.

The chain has TRBV21-1 and TRBJ2-1; the table assigns TRBD2, which was not confirmed against the DNA. TRBV21-1 is recorded as a pseudogene. CDR3 length: 19 amino acids. CDR3 region: CASMVGLAGAPSSYNEQFF. CDR3 nucleotides: TGTGCCAGCATGGTGGGGCTAGCGGGAGCCCCCAGCTCCTACAATGAGCAGTTCTTC.

The CDR3 sequence is CASRPRTSGSLYEQYF. The CDR3 DNA sequence: TGTGCCAGCCGCCCACGGACTAGCGGGAGCCTCTACGAGCAGTACTTC. The rearrangement uses TRBV5-8 and TRBJ2-7; 13 bases line up with TRBD2. Germline V gene lookup returns CDR1 SGHTS and CDR2 YDEGEE. Trimming cost V 7 bases and J 3 bases; bases outside gene matches: 10. The CDR3 is 16 residues long.

The chain employs TRBV2 and TRBJ2-3, with TRBD2 identical over 9 bases. The CDR3 extends over 16 amino acids. Germline assignment: CDR1 SNHLY and CDR2 FYNNEI. The J segment lost 5 bases and the V segment lost 5 bases, leaving 11 bases of the junction unmatched. CDR3 residues: CASSFVAGGPIDTQYF. The CDR3 nucleotides are TGTGCCAGCAGTTTCGTGGCGGGAGGGCCCATAGATACGCAGTATTTT.

The genes are TRBV11-2 and TRBJ1-4; no clear D. Per germline, CDR1 SGHAT and CDR2 FQNNGV. Trimming removed 5 bases at V and 7 bases at J, with 17 bases between. The CDR3 totals 15 residues. CDR3 sequence reads: CASSPAGVLGEKLFF. CDR3 DNA sequence: TGTGCCAGCAGCCCAGCCGGGGTGCTTGGTGAAAAACTGTTTTTT.

V gene TRBV7-2 combines with J gene TRBJ2-5; D is possibly TRBD2 (5 bases). The CDR3 is 13 residues long. V was trimmed by 1 base and J by 5 bases, leaving 8 bases between them. Germline V CDR1 and CDR2: SGHTA, FQGNSA. The CDR3 DNA follows: TGTGCCAGCAGCTTAGAGAGGGTCGAGACCCAGTACTTC. Translated, it gives CASSLERVETQYF.

The rearrangement links TRBV7-2 to TRBJ2-5; 7 bases map to TRBD2. Losses at the gene ends were 1 base for V and 5 bases for J; bases not matched to a gene: 4. The CDR3 totals 14 residues. CDR1 and CDR2 (germline): SGHTA, FQGNSA. CDR3 in amino acids: CASSLGGGVETQYF. The CDR3 bases are TGTGCCAGCAGCTTAGGGGGAGGGGTTGAGACCCAGTACTTC.